This TCR beta chain was captured in a study of T-cell reconstitution after alpha-beta-depleted transplantation in children. Study-level points and caveats: Surviving recipient T cells and thymic progenitors produced the high day-60 TCRbeta diversity seen in some patients.

The library targeted TCRbeta and was prepared with unique molecular identifiers. TCRdb independently ran MiXCR on the PCR reads; one entry per CDR3 protein. Of 450,000 to 550,000 distinct CDR3 sequences in the sample, about an eighth were seen once. This clonotype came up many times. Its cognate antigen is unknown. The sequence derives from a female patient younger than 10 who had a stem cell transplant for aplastic anemia, so the T cells may come from the graft donor. The source was PBMCs, mostly from graft donor cells, collected 180 days after TCRalphabeta/CD19-depleted stem cell transplant.

CDR3 sequence reads: CSASDMMRGNEKLFF. The CDR3, as DNA: TGCAGTGCTTCCGATATGATGAGAGGAAATGAAAAACTGTTTTTT. This sequence joins TRBV20-1 and TRBJ1-4; D remains unclear. The germline V and J ends were trimmed by 5 bases and 5 bases, with 18 bases remaining between them. The V gene's germline CDR1 is DFQATT and CDR2 SNEGSKA (reference sequence). CDR3 size: 15 residues.